These 7 T cell receptor beta chains originate from one sample sequenced in a study of blood T cell repertoires in COVID-19. Only in-frame clones appear in the TCRdb table, and some are missing; sequencing was by immunoSEQ multiplex PCR. The top ten clones hold 8.6% of a sample with about 150,000 clones, about 83% of them seen once. What was sequenced was peripheral blood. These receptors came from a woman in her 50s with active or convalescent COVID-19.

V and J are TRBV19 and TRBJ1-5, with 8 bases matching TRBD1. Trimming at V came to 7 bases and at J to 11 bases, leaving 10 bases not matched to a gene. The CDR3 contains 13 residues. Germline V gene lookup returns CDR1 LNHDA and CDR2 SQIVND (reference sequence). The CDR3: CASTSTGEWAQHF. DNA of the CDR3: TGTGCCAGTACCTCGACAGGGGAGTGGGCCCAGCATTTT.

The rearrangement joins TRBV28 to TRBJ2-7; 8 nucleotides agree with TRBD1. With V trimmed by 3 bases and J by 7 bases, 11 bases remained unmatched. Germline lookup yields CDR1 MDHEN and CDR2 SYDVKM. This CDR3 is 15 amino acids long. CDR3 DNA: TGTGCCAGCAGTTTGTATGGACAGGGTTCTTTGGAGCAGTACTTC. It translates to CASSLYGQGSLEQYF.

In its sample, this clone was seen once. The chain couples TRBV18 to TRBJ2-1, with TRBD1 matching 7 bases. J gave up 9 bases and V 0 bases, and 8 bases lay outside the gene matches. The germline CDR1 and CDR2 sequences are KGHSH and LQKENI. The CDR3 consists of 15 residues. CDR3 sequence reads: CASSPPGQGVSEQFF. DNA for the CDR3: TGTGCCAGCTCACCACCTGGGCAGGGGGTGAGTGAGCAGTTCTTC.

The chain couples TRBV6-4 to TRBJ2-2, with 8 bases matching TRBD1. The CDR3 contains 16 residues. V was clipped by 5 bases and J by 1 base; unmatched bases: 6. Germline V gene data show CDR1 as MRHNA and CDR2 as SNTAGT. CDR3 residues: CASSSSRGRNTGELFF. The CDR3 DNA follows: TGTGCCAGCAGTTCTTCCAGGGGGCGGAACACCGGGGAGCTGTTTTTT.

V and J are TRBV30 and TRBJ1-2; D is undetermined. V dropped 6 bases and J dropped 8 bases, with 22 bases sitting between them. The CDR3 is 14 amino acids. The V gene's germline CDR1 is GTSNPN and CDR2 SVGIG (reference sequence). CDR3 sequence reads: CACPHTAGSGGYTF. The CDR3 region has the DNA TGTGCCTGCCCCCATACCGCCGGTAGCGGAGGCTACACCTTC.

This chain uses TRBV7-9 with TRBJ1-2; 9 positions match TRBD1. This CDR3 has 18 residues. J was trimmed by 4 bases and V by 4 bases; bases with no gene match: 16. Germline loops: CDR1 SEHNR, CDR2 FQNEAQ (reference sequence). The CDR3 DNA follows: TGTGCCAGCAGCTCACGAACCGAACTGACAGGGGGGAGCTATGGCTACACCTTC. Amino acids: CASSSRTELTGGSYGYTF.

This sequence joins TRBV6-2 or TRBV6-3 and TRBJ1-1; possible D gene TRBD1, 6 bases. Trimming stripped 4 bases from V and 8 bases from J, with 17 bases between. This CDR3 spans 14 amino acids. Germline CDR1 reads MNHEY; CDR2 reads SVGEGT. CDR3 protein: CASSSYARGSEAFF. CDR3 DNA sequence: TGTGCCAGCAGTTCCTACGCCAGGGGATCCGAAGCTTTCTTT.